The source of this T cell receptor (beta chain) is a study of cytomegalovirus exposure and HLA in healthy donors. Overall study: HLA-typed donors contributed about 85 million unique TCRs, which were held in an early data release. Study findings and constraints: In a later analysis, V- and J-gene trimming of beta chains associated with a DCLRE1C missense variant, replicated independently.

Looked up from germline, CDR1 is SGDLS and CDR2 is YYNGEE. This CDR3 is built from 17 residues. The V and J ends lost 4 bases and 4 bases respectively, with 22 bases between them. PCR was performed using 60 Vbeta and 13 Jbeta primers. Only in-frame clones appear in the TCRdb table, and some are missing; sequencing was by immunoSEQ multiplex PCR. The sample has 150,000 to 200,000 clones, about four fifths seen once. Concerning this clone itself: Antigen unknown.

The specimen was PBMCs. J is TRBJ2-3 and V is TRBV9; D is possibly TRBD2 (6 bases). The receptor was derived from a boy between 5 and 17 years old in good health and CMV-seronegative. The CDR3, as DNA: TGTGCCAGCAGCCCTTTTGGCGGGGCAGGAAGTGCAGATACGCAGTATTTT. Translated, it gives CASSPFGGAGSADTQYF.